Listed here is a single T cell receptor (beta chain). What it binds is unknown. Assay used: immunoSEQ multiplex PCR; TCRdb lists only in-frame clones, some missing. The table has approximately 70,000 clones, 80% seen once. This entry is derived from a study of early stage breast cancer tumors. The CDR3 is made up of 15 amino acids. The germline CDR1 and CDR2 sequences are SGHVS and FNYEAQ. Trimming stripped 1 base from V and 4 bases from J, with 13 bases between. Study-wide results and limits: In about 90% of the 16 patients, blood comparison separated tumor from normal breast.

This TCR was sampled from a person in their forties with breast cancer. This sequence joins TRBV7-6 and TRBJ1-1, with TRBD1 as a possible D gene (6 bases). Sequencing was carried out using blood. Here the CDR3 DNA reads TGTGCCAGCAGCTTAGTATCAGGGGCGGGCACTGAAGCTTTCTTT. It is translated as CASSLVSGAGTEAFF.